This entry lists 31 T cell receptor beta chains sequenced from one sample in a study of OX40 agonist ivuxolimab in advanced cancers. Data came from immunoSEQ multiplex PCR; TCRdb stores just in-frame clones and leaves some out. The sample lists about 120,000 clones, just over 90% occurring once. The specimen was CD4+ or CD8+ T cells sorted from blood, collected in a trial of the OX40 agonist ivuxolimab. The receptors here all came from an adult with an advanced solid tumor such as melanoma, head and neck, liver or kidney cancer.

In nucleotides, the CDR3 is TGTGCCAGCACCAAAGATCAAGGGGGGAAAGGCTACACCTTC. Residues: CASTKDQGGKGYTF. The chain employs TRBV6-5 and TRBJ1-2, with D possibly matching TRBD1 (6 bases). Trimming removed 7 bases at V and 8 bases at J, with 20 bases between. CDR3 length equals 14 residues. Germline lookup yields CDR1 MNHEY and CDR2 SVGAGI.

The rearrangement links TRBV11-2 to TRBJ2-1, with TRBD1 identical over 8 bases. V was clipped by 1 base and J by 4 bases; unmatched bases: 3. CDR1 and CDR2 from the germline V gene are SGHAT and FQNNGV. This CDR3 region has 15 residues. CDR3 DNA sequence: TGTGCCAGCAGCTTAGCTGGGACAGGTTACAATGAGCAGTTCTTC. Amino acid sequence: CASSLAGTGYNEQFF.

CDR3 sequence (DNA): TGTGCCAGCAGCAACCCCGGACAGGGATTGAGCTACACCTTC. It translates to CASSNPGQGLSYTF. The chain combines TRBV28 with TRBJ1-2, with 8 bases lining up with TRBD1. Per germline, CDR1 MDHEN and CDR2 SYDVKM. The V segment lost 6 bases and the J segment 9 bases; nucleotides outside the gene matches: 12. The CDR3 is 14 residues long.

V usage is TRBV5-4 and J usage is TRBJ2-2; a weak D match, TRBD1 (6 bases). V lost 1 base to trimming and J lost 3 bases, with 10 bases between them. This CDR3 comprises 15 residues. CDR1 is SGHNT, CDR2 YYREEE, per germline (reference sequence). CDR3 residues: CASSLQQGDTGELFF. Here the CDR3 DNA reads TGTGCCAGCAGCTTGCAACAGGGTGACACCGGGGAGCTGTTTTTT.

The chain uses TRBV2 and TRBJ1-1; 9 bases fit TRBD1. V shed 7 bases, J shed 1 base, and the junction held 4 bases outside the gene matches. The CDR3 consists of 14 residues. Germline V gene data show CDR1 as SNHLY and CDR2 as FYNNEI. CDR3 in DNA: TGTGCCAGCAACCGGGACAGGGCGAACACTGAAGCTTTCTTT. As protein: CASNRDRANTEAFF.

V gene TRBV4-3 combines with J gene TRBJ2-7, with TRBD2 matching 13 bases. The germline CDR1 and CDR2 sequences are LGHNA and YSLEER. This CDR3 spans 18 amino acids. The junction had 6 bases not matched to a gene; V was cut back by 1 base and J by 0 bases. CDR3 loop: CASSQALAGGLSSYEQYF. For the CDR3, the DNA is TGCGCCAGCAGCCAAGCACTAGCGGGAGGGTTGAGCTCCTACGAGCAGTACTTC.

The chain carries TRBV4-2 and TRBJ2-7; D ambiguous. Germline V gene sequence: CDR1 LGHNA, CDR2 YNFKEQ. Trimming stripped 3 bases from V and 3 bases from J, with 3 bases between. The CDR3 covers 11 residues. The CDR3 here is CASSHGYEQYF. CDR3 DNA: TGTGCCAGCAGCCACGGCTACGAGCAGTACTTC.

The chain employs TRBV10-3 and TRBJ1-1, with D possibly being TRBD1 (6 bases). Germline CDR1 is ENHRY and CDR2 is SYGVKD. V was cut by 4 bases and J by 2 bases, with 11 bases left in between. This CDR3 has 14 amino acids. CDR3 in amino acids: CAISAQGRNTEAFF. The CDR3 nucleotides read TGTGCCATCAGTGCCCAGGGGCGTAACACTGAAGCTTTCTTT.

CDR3 amino acids: CASARLAGPGTQYF. DNA for the CDR3: TGTGCCAGCGCACGACTAGCGGGGCCTGGTACGCAGTATTTT. The chain combines TRBV18 with TRBJ2-3, with TRBD2 identical over 11 bases. Germline V lookup: CDR1 KGHSH, CDR2 LQKENI. The CDR3 extends over 14 amino acids. The V segment lost 8 bases and the J segment 8 bases; nucleotides outside the gene matches: 9.

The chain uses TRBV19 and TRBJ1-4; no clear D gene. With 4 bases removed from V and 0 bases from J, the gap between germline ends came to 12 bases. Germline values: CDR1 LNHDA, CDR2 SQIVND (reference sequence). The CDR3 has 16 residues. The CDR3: CASSTPRGATNEKLFF. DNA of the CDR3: TGTGCCAGTAGTACCCCGAGAGGTGCAACTAATGAAAAACTGTTTTTT.

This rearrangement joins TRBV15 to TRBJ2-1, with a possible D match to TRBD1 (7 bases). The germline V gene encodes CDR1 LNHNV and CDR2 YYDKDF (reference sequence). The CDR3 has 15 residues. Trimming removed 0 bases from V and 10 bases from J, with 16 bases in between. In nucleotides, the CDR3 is TGTGCCACCAGCAGAGAGATGACAGGGCGGGACGAGCAGTTCTTC. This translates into CATSREMTGRDEQFF.

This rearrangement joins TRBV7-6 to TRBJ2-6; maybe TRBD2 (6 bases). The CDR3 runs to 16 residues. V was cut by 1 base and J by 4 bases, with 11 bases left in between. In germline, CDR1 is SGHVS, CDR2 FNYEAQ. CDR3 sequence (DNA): TGTGCCAGCAGCTTAGGTGGAGGGTTCGGGGCCAACGTCCTGACTTTC. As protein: CASSLGGGFGANVLTF.

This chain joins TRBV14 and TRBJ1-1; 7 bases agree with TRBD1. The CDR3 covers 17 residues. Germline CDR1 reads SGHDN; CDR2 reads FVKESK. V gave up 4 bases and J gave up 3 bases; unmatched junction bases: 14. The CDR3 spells CASSLQGRGHGDTEAFF. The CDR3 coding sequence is TGTGCCAGCAGCCTTCAGGGAAGGGGGCATGGGGACACTGAAGCTTTCTTT.

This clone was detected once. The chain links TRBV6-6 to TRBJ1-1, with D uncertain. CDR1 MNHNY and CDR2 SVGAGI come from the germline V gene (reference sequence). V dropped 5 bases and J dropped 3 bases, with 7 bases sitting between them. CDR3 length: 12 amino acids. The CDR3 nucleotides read TGTGCCAGCAGTCACCGGGACACTGAAGCTTTCTTT. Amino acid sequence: CASSHRDTEAFF.

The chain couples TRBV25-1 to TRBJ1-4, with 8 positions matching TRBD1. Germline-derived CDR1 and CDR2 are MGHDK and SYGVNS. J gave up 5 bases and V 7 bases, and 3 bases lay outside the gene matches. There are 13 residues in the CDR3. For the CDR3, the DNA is TGTGCCAGCACGGACAGGGAAAATGAAAAACTGTTTTTT. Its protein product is CASTDRENEKLFF. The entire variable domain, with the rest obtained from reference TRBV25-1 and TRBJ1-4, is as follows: EADIYQTPRYLVIGTGKKITLECSQTMGHDKMYWYQQDPGMELHLIHYSYGVNSTEKGDLSSESTVSRIRTEHFPLTLESARPSHTSQYLCASTDRENEKLFFGSGTQLSVL.

The DNA for the CDR3 is TGCGCCAGCAGCTTGGATTTGACAACCGATTCACCCCTCCACTTT. Protein: CASSLDLTTDSPLHF. The chain combines TRBV5-1 with TRBJ1-6; unclear D gene. The CDR3 extends over 15 amino acids. Germline lookup yields CDR1 SGHRS and CDR2 YFSETQ. Trimming stripped 0 bases from V and 8 bases from J, with 12 bases between.

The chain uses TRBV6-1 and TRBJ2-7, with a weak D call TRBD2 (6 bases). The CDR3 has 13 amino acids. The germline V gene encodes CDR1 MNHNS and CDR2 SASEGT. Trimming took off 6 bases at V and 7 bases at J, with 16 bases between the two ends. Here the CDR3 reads CASSLTRTGEQYF. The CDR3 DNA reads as TGTGCCAGCAGCCTGACTAGGACGGGTGAGCAGTACTTC.

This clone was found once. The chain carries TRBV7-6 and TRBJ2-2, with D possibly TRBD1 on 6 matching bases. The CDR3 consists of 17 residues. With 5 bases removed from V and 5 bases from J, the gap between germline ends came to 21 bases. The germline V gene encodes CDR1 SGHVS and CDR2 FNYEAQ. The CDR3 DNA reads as TGTGCCAGCAGCCCCCGGGTGGGGGCTATAAGGACCGGGGAGCTGTTTTTT. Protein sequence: CASSPRVGAIRTGELFF.

DNA of the CDR3: TGTGCCTGGAGTGGAGGGACCAACTACGAGCAGTACTTC. Its translation is CAWSGGTNYEQYF. The gene calls are TRBV30 and TRBJ2-7; D might be TRBD1 or TRBD2, each matching 5 bases. CDR3 length: 13 amino acids. Germline lookup yields CDR1 GTSNPN and CDR2 SVGIG (reference sequence). V gave up 1 base and J gave up 3 bases, with 10 bases separating them.

CDR3 in amino acids: CASSPDPVSPLHF. DNA for the CDR3: TGTGCCAGCTCACCCGACCCCGTCTCACCCCTCCACTTT. The genes are TRBV18 and TRBJ1-6; D call uncertain. The CDR3 runs 13 residues. V dropped 3 bases and J dropped 10 bases, with 10 bases sitting between them. Looked up from germline, CDR1 is KGHSH and CDR2 is LQKENI.

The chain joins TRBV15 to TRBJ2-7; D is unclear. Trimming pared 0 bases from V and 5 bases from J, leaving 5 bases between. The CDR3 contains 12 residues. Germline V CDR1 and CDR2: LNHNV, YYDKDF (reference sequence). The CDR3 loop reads CATSREINEQYF. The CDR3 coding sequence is TGTGCCACCAGCAGAGAAATTAACGAGCAGTACTTC.

The CDR3 nucleotides read TGTGCCTACCACTATAGGGGAGGGCCCCCCGGGGAGCTGTTTTTT. It specifies CAYHYRGGPPGELFF. The chain links TRBV30 to TRBJ2-2; 7 positions agree with TRBD2. V lost 7 bases, J lost 6 bases, and 14 bases stayed unmatched. CDR1 is GTSNPN and CDR2 is SVGIG in the germline V gene (reference sequence). The length of the CDR3 is 15 residues.

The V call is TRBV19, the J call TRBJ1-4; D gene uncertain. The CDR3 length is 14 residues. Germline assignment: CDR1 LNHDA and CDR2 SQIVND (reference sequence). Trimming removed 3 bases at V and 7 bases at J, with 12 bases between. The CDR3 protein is CASSISQRGEKLFF. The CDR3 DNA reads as TGTGCCAGTAGTATTTCGCAACGGGGTGAAAAACTGTTTTTT.

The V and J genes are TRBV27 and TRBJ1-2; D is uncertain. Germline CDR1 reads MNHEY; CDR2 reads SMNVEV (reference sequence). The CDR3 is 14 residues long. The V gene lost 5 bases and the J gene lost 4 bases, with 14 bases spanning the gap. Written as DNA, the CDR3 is TGTGCCAGCAGTACCCAGACGGCACCCTATGGCTACACCTTC. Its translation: CASSTQTAPYGYTF.

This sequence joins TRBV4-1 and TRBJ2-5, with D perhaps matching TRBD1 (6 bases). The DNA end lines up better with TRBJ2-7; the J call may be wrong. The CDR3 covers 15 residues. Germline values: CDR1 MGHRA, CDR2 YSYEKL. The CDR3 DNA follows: TGCGCCAGCAGCCAAGATGCTACAGGGTTCTACGAGCAGTACTTC. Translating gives CASSQDATGFYEQYF.

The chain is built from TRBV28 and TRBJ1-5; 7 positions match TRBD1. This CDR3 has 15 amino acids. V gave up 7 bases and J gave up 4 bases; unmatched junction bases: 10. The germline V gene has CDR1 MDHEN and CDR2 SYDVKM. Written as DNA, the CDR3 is TGTGCCAGCAATATAAGGCCAGGGGGGAATCAGCCCCAGCATTTT. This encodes CASNIRPGGNQPQHF. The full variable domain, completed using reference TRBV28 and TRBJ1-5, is DVKVTQSSRYLVKRTGEKVFLECVQDMDHENMFWYRQDPGLGLRLIYFSYDVKMKEKGDIPEGYSVSREKKERFSLILESASTNQTSMYLCASNIRPGGNQPQHFGDGTRLSIL.

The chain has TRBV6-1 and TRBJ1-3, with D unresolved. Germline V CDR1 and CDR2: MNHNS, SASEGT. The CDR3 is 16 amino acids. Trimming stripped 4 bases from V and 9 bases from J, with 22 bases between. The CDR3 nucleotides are TGTGCCAGCAGTGTTGAACAACTCTCTCTCCGGGTCACCATATATTTT. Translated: CASSVEQLSLRVTIYF.

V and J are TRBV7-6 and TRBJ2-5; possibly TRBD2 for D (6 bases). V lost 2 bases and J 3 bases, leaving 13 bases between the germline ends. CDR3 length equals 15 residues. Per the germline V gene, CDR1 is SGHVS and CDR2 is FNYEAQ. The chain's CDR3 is CASSLSIGGEETQYF. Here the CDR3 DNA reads TGTGCCAGCAGCTTATCGATCGGAGGGGAAGAGACCCAGTACTTC.

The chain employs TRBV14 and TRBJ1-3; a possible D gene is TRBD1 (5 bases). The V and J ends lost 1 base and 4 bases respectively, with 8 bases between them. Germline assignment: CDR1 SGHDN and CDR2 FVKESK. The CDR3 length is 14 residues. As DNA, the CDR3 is TGTGCCAGCAGCCAAGTTGGGGCCGGAAACACCATATATTTT. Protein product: CASSQVGAGNTIYF.

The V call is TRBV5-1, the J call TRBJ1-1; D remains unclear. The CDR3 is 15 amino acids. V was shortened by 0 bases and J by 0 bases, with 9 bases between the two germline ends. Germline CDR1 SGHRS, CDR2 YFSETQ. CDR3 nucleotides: TGCGCCAGCAGCTTGGCCCTGGAGGTGAACACTGAAGCTTTCTTT. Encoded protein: CASSLALEVNTEAFF.

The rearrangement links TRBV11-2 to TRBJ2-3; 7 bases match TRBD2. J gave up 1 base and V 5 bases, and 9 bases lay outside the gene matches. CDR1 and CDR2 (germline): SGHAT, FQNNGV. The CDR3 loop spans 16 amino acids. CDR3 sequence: CASSSSGGERTDTQYF. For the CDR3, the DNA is TGTGCCAGCAGCAGTTCTGGGGGGGAGCGCACAGATACGCAGTATTTT.